Each of the 26 T cell receptor beta chains below was sequenced from the same sample in a study of T-cell reconstitution after alpha-beta-depleted transplantation in children listed by TCRdb under 2016. The receptor library was made with PCR. The data were produced on an Illumina HiSeq 2500. Molecular barcoding was employed in the preparation of TCR libraries, with unique molecular identifiers being used to normalize TCRbeta repertoire quantification. TCRdb reprocessing: public reads trimmed at Q25 with fastp, clones called with MiXCR, in-frame beta chains kept. Every distinct CDR3 protein forms one entry, paired with its most common genes and DNA. The sample has about 610,000 distinct CDR3 sequences on record, approximately 10% of them singletons. In total, the top ten clones hold less than 5% of the sample. The specimen was PBMCs from the stem cell graft donor, collected from the stem cell graft. The receptors here all came from a human donor who donated a stem cell graft to a child with acute myeloid leukemia.

In this sample, this clonotype turned up a few times. V is TRBV6-1 and J is TRBJ2-7, with 12 bases aligning to TRBD2. Per the germline V gene, CDR1 is MNHNS and CDR2 is SASEGT. This CDR3 comprises 14 residues. J lost 2 bases, V lost 11 bases, and 7 bases had no gene match. The CDR3 nucleotides are TGTGCCGCCAAAGGACTAGCGGGGCCCTACGAGCAGTACTTC. Its translation is CAAKGLAGPYEQYF.

The table lists this clonotype with many counts. J is TRBJ2-3 and V is TRBV3-1; D unresolved. Per germline, CDR1 LGHDT and CDR2 YNNKEL (reference sequence). Between the trimmed V and J ends, which lost 6 bases and 4 bases, there was a span of 17 bases. The CDR3 has 15 residues. The CDR3 DNA is TGTGCCAGCAGACGACTTCCTTCCAGCCCAGATACGCAGTATTTT. Amino acids: CASRRLPSSPDTQYF.

The V and J genes are TRBV20-1 and TRBJ1-3; D is undetermined. CDR1 DFQATT and CDR2 SNEGSKA come from the germline V gene (reference sequence). The V gene lost 3 bases and the J gene lost 2 bases, with 11 bases spanning the gap. CDR3 length: 14 amino acids. Here the CDR3 DNA reads TGCAGTGCTAGGGACGGGAGGGCTGGAAACACCATATATTTT. Protein: CSARDGRAGNTIYF.

This clonotype has only a few counts. J is TRBJ2-5 and V is TRBV6-2 or TRBV6-3; tentative D call: TRBD1 (5 bases). V was clipped by 6 bases and J by 5 bases, with 13 bases between them. Germline V gene lookup returns CDR1 MNHEY and CDR2 SVGEGT. The CDR3 runs 13 residues. In nucleotides, the CDR3 is TGTGCCAGCAGGGACACTTCGTGGGAGACCCAGTACTTC. This gives the protein CASRDTSWETQYF.

This clonotype was seen many times. This chain connects TRBV29-1 to TRBJ2-3, with D possibly matching TRBD2 (5 bases). V dropped 7 bases and J dropped 1 base, with 12 bases sitting between them. This CDR3 comprises 13 residues. The germline gives CDR1 SQVTM, CDR2 ANQGSEA. The CDR3 loop is CSERSDRTDTQYF. In DNA, the CDR3 is TGCAGCGAGCGGTCGGATCGCACAGATACGCAGTATTTT.

There are a few counts of this clonotype. The chain recombines TRBV20-1 with TRBJ2-1, with TRBD2 matching over 7 bases. V was pared by 5 bases and J by 10 bases, with 14 bases of the junction left unmatched. The CDR3 covers 14 residues. Per germline, CDR1 DFQATT and CDR2 SNEGSKA (reference sequence). The chain's CDR3 is CSAEWRGGAEEQFF. The CDR3 nucleotides are TGCAGTGCTGAGTGGAGGGGAGGGGCGGAGGAGCAGTTCTTC.

The chain uses TRBV6-1 and TRBJ2-7, with TRBD1 as a possible D gene (6 bases). Germline V gene data show CDR1 as MNHNS and CDR2 as SASEGT. CDR3 length: 12 amino acids. Trimming took 11 bases from V and 0 from J, leaving 11 bases between them. The CDR3 sequence is CAGGHTSYEQYF. CDR3 nucleotide sequence: TGTGCCGGGGGACATACCTCCTACGAGCAGTACTTC.

The chain carries TRBV6-4 and TRBJ2-3; 8 bases agree with TRBD2. V lost 5 bases, J lost 5 bases, and 18 bases stayed unmatched. The CDR3 is 18 residues long. CDR1 MRHNA and CDR2 SNTAGT come from the germline V gene. The CDR3 DNA reads as TGTGCCAGCAGTCTCCCACCGGAAGCAGCGGGAGTAGTAGATACGCAGTATTTT. As protein: CASSLPPEAAGVVDTQYF.

This clonotype was detected many times. The J gene is TRBJ2-2, the V gene TRBV29-1; maybe TRBD1 (5 bases). Trimming stripped 5 bases from V and 1 base from J, with 5 bases between. Germline V gives CDR1 SQVTM, CDR2 ANQGSEA. The CDR3 sequence is 12 residues long. For the CDR3, the DNA is TGCAGCGTTACAGGGAACACCGGGGAGCTGTTTTTT. As protein: CSVTGNTGELFF.

In its sample, this clonotype was seen many times. DNA of the CDR3: TGTGCCAGCAGGGGGACGGGACTAAAGTGGGAAAAACTGTTTTTT. Translated: CASRGTGLKWEKLFF. The rearrangement links TRBV12-3 or TRBV12-4 to TRBJ1-4; a weak D match, TRBD1 (5 bases). Trimming removed 6 bases at V and 8 bases at J, with 19 bases between. The CDR3 covers 15 residues.

The V call is TRBV20-1, the J call TRBJ1-1, with D possibly matching TRBD1 (5 bases). There are 14 residues in the CDR3. Germline CDR1 DFQATT, CDR2 SNEGSKA (reference sequence). V gave up 5 bases and J gave up 5 bases, with 18 bases separating them. For the CDR3, the DNA is TGCAGTGCTGCCCCTGGGGGGGTCAAGACTGAAGCTTTCTTT. It specifies CSAAPGGVKTEAFF.

The V call is TRBV29-1, the J call TRBJ1-2; 8 bases match TRBD1. The CDR3 consists of 12 residues. CDR1 is SQVTM, CDR2 ANQGSEA, per germline. The J segment lost 7 bases and the V segment lost 4 bases, leaving 5 bases of the junction unmatched. The DNA of the CDR3 is TGCAGCGTTGTCCAGGGGGCTGGTGGCTACACCTTC. Translated, it gives CSVVQGAGGYTF.

The V call is TRBV28, the J call TRBJ2-7; maybe TRBD1 (6 bases). Deletions cut 3 bases from V and 7 bases from J, with 19 bases between. The CDR3 is made up of 15 amino acids. CDR1 is MDHEN and CDR2 is SYDVKM in the germline V gene. This CDR3 is CASSLPLGTSREQYF. Written as DNA, the CDR3 is TGTGCCAGCAGTTTGCCCCTCGGGACATCGAGGGAGCAGTACTTC.

The chain joins TRBV20-1 to TRBJ2-1; 12 bases line up with TRBD1. CDR1 DFQATT and CDR2 SNEGSKA come from the germline V gene (reference sequence). The J segment lost 4 bases and the V segment lost 2 bases, leaving 15 bases of the junction unmatched. The CDR3 has 19 amino acids. DNA of the CDR3: TGCAGTGCTAGACGGGGGGACAGGGGGCTCTCCGACTTTTACAATGAGCAGTTCTTC. Its protein product is CSARRGDRGLSDFYNEQFF.

This clonotype has ten or more counts. The chain recombines TRBV5-1 with TRBJ2-7, with 7 bases matching TRBD2. Germline loops: CDR1 SGHRS, CDR2 YFSETQ. Unmatched junction bases numbered 8, after V lost 0 bases and J lost 5 bases. This CDR3 contains 15 residues. This CDR3 is CASSLEGGRTNEQYF. The DNA for the CDR3 is TGCGCCAGCAGCTTGGAGGGCGGGAGAACAAACGAGCAGTACTTC. Full variable domain (remainder filled in from reference TRBV5-1 and TRBJ2-7): KAGVTQTPRYLIKTRGQQVTLSCSPISGHRSVSWYQQTPGQGLQFLFEYFSETQRNKGNFPGRFSGRQFSNSRSEMNVSTLELGDSALYLCASSLEGGRTNEQYFGPGTRLTVT.

V usage is TRBV11-2 and J usage is TRBJ2-7; 15 bases fit TRBD2. Per germline, CDR1 SGHAT and CDR2 FQNNGV. J lost 2 bases, V lost 7 bases, and 15 bases had no gene match. This CDR3 has 19 residues. The CDR3 protein is CASKVGNPGLAGGTYEQYF. CDR3 nucleotide sequence: TGTGCCAGCAAAGTCGGAAACCCGGGACTAGCGGGGGGTACCTACGAGCAGTACTTC.

This clonotype has at least ten counts. The V and J genes are TRBV7-9 and TRBJ2-1; D is ambiguous. The germline V and J ends were trimmed by 4 bases and 5 bases, with 3 bases remaining between them. The germline CDR1 and CDR2 sequences are SEHNR and FQNEAQ (reference sequence). The CDR3 totals 11 residues. The CDR3 DNA sequence: TGTGCCAGCAGCTGGGACAATGAGCAGTTCTTC. It codes for CASSWDNEQFF.

Only one count was recorded for this clonotype. This rearrangement joins TRBV3-1 to TRBJ2-1; 7 nucleotides agree with TRBD2. CDR3 length: 13 amino acids. Germline V lookup: CDR1 LGHDT, CDR2 YNNKEL (reference sequence). V was clipped by 3 bases and J by 6 bases; unmatched bases: 2. The CDR3 DNA reads as TGTGCCAGCAGCCATCTAGCGGCCAATGAGCAGTTCTTC. Its protein is CASSHLAANEQFF.

The chain uses TRBV30 and TRBJ2-6, with 8 bases lining up with TRBD1. This CDR3 has 16 residues. The germline gives CDR1 GTSNPN, CDR2 SVGIG (reference sequence). V trimming: 3 bases; J trimming: 2 bases; junction bases outside the gene matches: 6. The CDR3 loop reads CAWSSDRVTGANVLTF. Written as DNA, the CDR3 is TGTGCCTGGAGCTCGGACAGGGTGACTGGGGCCAACGTCCTGACTTTC.

In its sample, this clonotype was seen many times. The rearrangement uses TRBV27 and TRBJ2-7; TRBD1 matches 9 bases. The V and J ends lost 6 bases and 0 bases, in that order; junction bases with no gene match: 3. The CDR3 loop spans 14 amino acids. Germline lookup yields CDR1 MNHEY and CDR2 SMNVEV (reference sequence). The CDR3 region has the DNA TGTGCCAGCAGCAAACAGGGGGCCTCCTACGAGCAGTACTTC. Its translation: CASSKQGASYEQYF.

This clonotype has ten or more counts. V and J are TRBV7-8 and TRBJ1-1; TRBD1 agrees at 10 bases. The V gene end was trimmed by 3 bases and the J gene end by 10 bases; junction bases not matched to a gene: 14. The germline V gene encodes CDR1 SGHVS and CDR2 FQNEAQ. This CDR3 comprises 16 residues. CDR3 sequence (DNA): TGTGCCAGCAGCTTGGACCGGGACAGGGGAGATTATGGAGCTTTCTTT. Its protein product is CASSLDRDRGDYGAFF.

Only a few counts were recorded for this clonotype. CDR3 residues: CASSPGAEGLYEQYF. In nucleotides, the CDR3 is TGTGCCAGCAGTCCTGGGGCAGAGGGATTATACGAGCAGTACTTC. The genes are TRBV12-3 or TRBV12-4 and TRBJ2-7, with D tentatively TRBD1 or TRBD2 (5 bases each). This CDR3 is built from 15 residues. Deletions cut 5 bases from V and 4 bases from J, with 18 bases between.

The chain has TRBV12-5 and TRBJ2-1; D uncertain. Germline loops: CDR1 LGHNT, CDR2 FRNRAP. Trimming left V 8 bases short and J 12 bases short, with 32 bases between. The CDR3 is 17 residues long. The CDR3 DNA reads as TGTGCTAGTACCGTCCCTGGGAATGGTGACTCCCACTGGGTGCAGTTCTTC. It is translated as CASTVPGNGDSHWVQFF.

This rearrangement joins TRBV7-8 to TRBJ1-5, with a weak D call TRBD1 (6 bases). The CDR3 length is 16 residues. Trimming stripped 8 bases from V and 4 bases from J, with 21 bases between. Germline assignment: CDR1 SGHVS and CDR2 FQNEAQ. For the CDR3, the DNA is TGTGCCAGCGGCCAGGAGGCAGGGGTTGGTAATCAGCCCCAGCATTTT. Translated, it gives CASGQEAGVGNQPQHF. Based on the CDR3 plus reference TRBV7-8 and TRBJ1-5, the full variable domain is GAGVSQSPRYKVAKRGQDVALRCDPISGHVSLFWYQQALGQGPEFLTYFQNEAQLDKSGLPSDRFFAERPEGSVSTLKIQRTQQEDSAVYLCASGQEAGVGNQPQHFGDGTRLSIL.

This clonotype came up a few times. The chain uses TRBV20-1 and TRBJ2-7, with D perhaps assigned TRBD1 or TRBD2 (6 bases each). Trimming took 3 bases from V and 6 from J, leaving 18 bases between them. CDR3 length: 14 residues. CDR1 and CDR2 from the germline V gene are DFQATT and SNEGSKA (reference sequence). The CDR3: CSARAWRGEREQYF. CDR3 DNA: TGCAGTGCTAGGGCGTGGAGGGGGGAACGCGAGCAGTACTTC.

This clonotype appeared a few times. The rearrangement links TRBV12-3 or TRBV12-4 to TRBJ2-7; possibly TRBD2 for D (6 bases). Trimming took 7 bases from V and 3 from J, leaving 16 bases between them. This CDR3 is 14 amino acids long. The CDR3 nucleotides are TGTGCCAGCACTATCGCGGGACCGAACTACGAGCAGTACTTC. This sequence encodes CASTIAGPNYEQYF.